This T cell receptor beta chain derives from a study of blood T cell repertoires in COVID-19. Study-level information: The United States, Italy and Spain provided the acute and convalescent COVID-19 samples.

Seattle researchers signed up patients amid active infection and tracked them longitudinally. The CDR3 is 13 amino acids. V shed 5 bases and J shed 4 bases, with 6 bases lying between them. Original methodology: Scientists estimated how many nucleated cells there were by amplifying reference gene primers. The method was immunoSEQ multiplex PCR; TCRdb's version includes in-frame clones alone and lacks a portion of them. V and J calls and clone size are copied from that table; D and trimming were computed from the DNA. The data hold roughly 300,000 clones, with nearly 90% observed a single time. The clonotype comes from a young woman with COVID-19, enrolled during active disease. The specimen sequenced was peripheral blood. The gene calls are TRBV12-3 or TRBV12-4 and TRBJ2-6; D call uncertain. The CDR3 DNA is TGTGCCAGCAGTCCCTTGGGGGCCAACGTCCTGACTTTC. It yields the protein CASSPLGANVLTF.